Sequencing of this T cell receptor beta chain was carried out in a study of blood T cells in healthy people across ages. General study results and limits: It was not known whether donors were CMV positive (a possible confounder of expanded clonotype changes). Diversity of TCR beta correlated strongly with naive T cell percentage.

V lost 2 bases, J lost 3 bases, and 5 bases stayed unmatched. Germline V gene lookup returns CDR1 SGHAT and CDR2 FQNNGV. The CDR3 extends over 16 amino acids. With a J-beta primer mix and a sample-barcoded 5' primer, a second PCR ran about 7 to 12 cycles. Using its own MiXCR run on the 5' RACE reads, TCRdb lists one record per CDR3 protein. The sample shows some 850,000 distinct CDR3 sequences, about 26% of them seen only once. Note on this clonotype: Its target is not known.

These data also formed part of another study, on T cells of mothers and their children. Per that paper: The TCR beta CDR3 read count exceeded 9 million for each mother and was some 3.1 million for each child. When mothers and children were related, their normalized repertoire overlap, which was always slightly higher, did not differ significantly from that of unrelated pairs.

The chain combines TRBV11-2 with TRBJ1-2; TRBD1 matches at 11 bases. The receptor comes from a boy between 10 and 17 years old in good health. The sample was blood. This CDR3 reads CASSLPAGQGDYGYTF. The CDR3 DNA follows: TGTGCCAGCAGCTTACCTGCGGGACAGGGGGACTATGGCTACACCTTC.